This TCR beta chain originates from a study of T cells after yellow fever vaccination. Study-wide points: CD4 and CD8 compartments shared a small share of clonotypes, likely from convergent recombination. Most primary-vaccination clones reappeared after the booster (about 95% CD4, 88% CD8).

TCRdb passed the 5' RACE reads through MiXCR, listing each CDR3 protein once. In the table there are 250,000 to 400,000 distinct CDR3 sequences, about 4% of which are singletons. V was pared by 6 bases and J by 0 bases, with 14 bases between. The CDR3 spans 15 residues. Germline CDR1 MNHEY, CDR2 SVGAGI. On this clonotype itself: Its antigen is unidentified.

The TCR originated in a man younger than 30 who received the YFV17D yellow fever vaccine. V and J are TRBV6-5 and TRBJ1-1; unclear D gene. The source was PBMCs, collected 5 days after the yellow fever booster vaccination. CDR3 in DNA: TGTGCCAGCAGAAAAACGCTACAGCTGAACACTGAAGCTTTCTTT. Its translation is CASRKTLQLNTEAFF.